A single sample gave rise to the 12 T cell receptor beta chains below, sequenced in a study of control samples from healthy donors and cancer patients. This table comes from immunoSEQ multiplex PCR, and its TCRdb copy is limited to in-frame clones, with some not included. The data hold roughly 90,000 clones, with approximately 78% observed a single time. Sequenced sample: blood. These receptors all come from a woman aged 55-75 years in good health.

V usage is TRBV5-1 and J usage is TRBJ2-7, with 9 bases fitting TRBD1. Germline lookup yields CDR1 SGHRS and CDR2 YFSETQ. Germline trimming cut 2 bases from V and 5 bases from J; bases unmatched to any gene: 5. The CDR3 has 14 amino acids. The CDR3 sequence is CASSFRGQGDEQYF. DNA of the CDR3: TGCGCCAGCAGCTTCCGGGGACAGGGCGACGAGCAGTACTTC.

The chain uses TRBV7-9 and TRBJ2-7, with TRBD1 identical over 9 bases. The CDR3 is made up of 15 amino acids. The V gene's germline CDR1 is SEHNR and CDR2 FQNEAQ (reference sequence). Losses at the gene ends were 5 bases for V and 3 bases for J; bases not matched to a gene: 8. The CDR3 spells CASSPRDRGVYEQYF. Written as DNA, the CDR3 is TGTGCCAGCAGCCCTCGCGACAGGGGGGTCTACGAGCAGTACTTC.

As regards this clone: This sample also contains other DNA sequences that code for the same CDR3. The J gene is TRBJ1-5, the V gene TRBV10-3; D is perhaps TRBD1 (6 bases). The length of the CDR3 is 13 residues. Germline loops: CDR1 ENHRY, CDR2 SYGVKD. The germline V and J ends were trimmed by 7 bases and 1 base, with 8 bases remaining between them. Here the CDR3 reads CAITGQSNQPQHF. CDR3 nucleotide sequence: TGTGCCATCACCGGACAGAGCAATCAGCCCCAGCATTTT.

In this sample, this clone turned up once. CDR3 sequence reads: CASSLWGGQNEKLFF. CDR3 DNA sequence: TGTGCCAGCAGCTTATGGGGAGGCCAGAATGAAAAACTGTTTTTT. The rearrangement uses TRBV7-6 and TRBJ1-4; no firm D call. Germline assignment: CDR1 SGHVS and CDR2 FNYEAQ. This CDR3 region has 15 residues. The germline V and J ends were trimmed by 2 bases and 5 bases, with 12 bases remaining between them.

The chain combines TRBV7-9 with TRBJ1-1, with D possibly being TRBD1 (6 bases). The CDR3 length is 16 residues. Trimming took 5 bases from V and 1 from J, leaving 17 bases between them. Germline V CDR1 and CDR2: SEHNR, FQNEAQ (reference sequence). The DNA of the CDR3 is TGTGCCAGCAGCCCCCAGACAGGTCTTGGGAACACTGAAGCTTTCTTT. Its protein product is CASSPQTGLGNTEAFF.

The chain uses TRBV11-2 and TRBJ1-3, with D unclear. V shed 2 bases and J shed 0 bases, with 5 bases lying between them. CDR1 is SGHAT, CDR2 FQNNGV, per germline. The CDR3 is made up of 14 amino acids. The CDR3 here is CASSLQSSGNTIYF. CDR3 in DNA: TGTGCCAGCAGCTTACAGAGCTCTGGAAACACCATATATTTT.

This chain uses TRBV11-2 with TRBJ2-5; D is ambiguous. The CDR3 consists of 15 residues. V dropped 0 bases and J dropped 5 bases, with 13 bases sitting between them. CDR1 SGHAT and CDR2 FQNNGV come from the germline V gene. The CDR3 sequence is CASSLDQVPSETQYF. The DNA of the CDR3 is TGTGCCAGCAGCTTAGATCAAGTTCCTTCGGAGACCCAGTACTTC.

The chain joins TRBV11-2 to TRBJ2-7; D remains unclear. V shed 4 bases and J shed 1 base, with 17 bases lying between them. CDR3 length: 16 amino acids. The germline V gene has CDR1 SGHAT and CDR2 FQNNGV. CDR3 DNA sequence: TGTGCCAGCAGCTCCCGACACGACGCGACATCCTACGAGCAGTACTTC. Amino acids: CASSSRHDATSYEQYF.

The rearrangement links TRBV5-5 to TRBJ2-6; no clear D gene. The germline V gene has CDR1 SGHKS and CDR2 YYEKEE (reference sequence). The CDR3 runs 11 residues. V lost 3 bases, J lost 12 bases, and 7 bases lay in between. DNA for the CDR3: TGTGCCAGCAGCTCCCAGTCCGTCCTGACTTTC. Protein product: CASSSQSVLTF.

The V call is TRBV6-5, the J call TRBJ2-1; possibly TRBD2 for D (6 bases). The CDR3 is 14 amino acids. Between the trimmed V and J ends, which lost 11 bases and 10 bases, there was a span of 24 bases. CDR1 MNHEY and CDR2 SVGAGI come from the germline V gene. Written as DNA, the CDR3 is TGTGCCTCCCGGGCTAGCGAGAGCTACGGGGAGCAGTTCTTC. Amino acid sequence: CASRASESYGEQFF.

The CDR3 nucleotides read TGTGCCAGCAGTGAAGACAGCTCCACCGGGGAGCTGTTTTTT. Its translation is CASSEDSSTGELFF. The rearrangement links TRBV6-4 to TRBJ2-2; D is perhaps TRBD1 (5 bases). Trimming removed 3 bases from V and 4 bases from J, with 9 bases in between. Germline assignment: CDR1 MRHNA and CDR2 SNTAGT. The CDR3 is 14 residues long.

This clone appeared a few times. The rearrangement links TRBV18 to TRBJ2-3; 10 bases align to TRBD2. This CDR3 region has 17 residues. V lost 2 bases and J lost 2; bases outside the gene matches: 7. Per the germline V gene, CDR1 is KGHSH and CDR2 is LQKENI. In DNA form, the CDR3 reads TGTGCCAGCTCACCAATCAGTAGCGGGAGGCCCACAGATACGCAGTATTTT. Protein sequence: CASSPISSGRPTDTQYF.